This TCR beta chain was retrieved from a study of OX40 agonist ivuxolimab in advanced cancers. On the study more broadly: Each dose-escalation patient presented with hepatocellular carcinoma, melanoma, renal cell or head and neck cancer. Study-level results: There were, on average, more expanded clones in CD8+ T cells than in CD4+.

The germline V gene has CDR1 SGDLS and CDR2 YYNGEE. Trimming stripped 4 bases from V and 4 bases from J, with 14 bases between. The CDR3 is 14 amino acids. Details on this clone: The antigen remains unidentified.

Assay: immunoSEQ multiplex PCR; the TCRdb copy retains only in-frame clones and omits some. This table holds some 40,000 clones, 89% found once. The chain joins TRBV9 to TRBJ1-2, with D possibly being TRBD1 (5 bases). The origin of this receptor is an adult with an advanced solid tumor such as melanoma, head and neck, liver or kidney cancer. Sequencing was performed on CD4+ or CD8+ T cells sorted from blood, taken in a trial of the OX40 agonist ivuxolimab. The CDR3 protein is CASSYASGSYGYTF. In DNA form, the CDR3 reads TGTGCCAGCAGCTACGCCTCAGGGAGCTATGGCTACACCTTC.